The 25 T cell receptor beta chains below were found in one sample sequenced in a study of cytotoxic CD8 clonotypes in ibrutinib-treated CLL. Measured with immunoSEQ multiplex PCR; TCRdb has only the in-frame clones, and not every one. Here the sample spans roughly 330,000 clones, 67% being singletons. Sequenced material: PBMCs, taken after 36 months of ibrutinib treatment. The receptor set was obtained from a human donor with chronic lymphocytic leukemia.

The rearrangement links TRBV18 to TRBJ2-1, with 10 bases lining up with TRBD2. After removal of 0 bases from V and 4 bases from J, the junction contained 6 bases not matched to a gene. CDR3 length: 17 residues. The germline V gene encodes CDR1 KGHSH and CDR2 LQKENI. The CDR3, as DNA: TGTGCCAGCTCACCACCTAGCGGGAGGCCGCAGTACAATGAGCAGTTCTTC. Translating gives CASSPPSGRPQYNEQFF.

J is TRBJ1-4 and V is TRBV5-4, with TRBD1 as a possible D gene (5 bases). The CDR3 runs to 15 residues. V was pared by 0 bases and J by 3 bases, with 9 bases between. The germline V gene has CDR1 SGHNT and CDR2 YYREEE (reference sequence). The CDR3 DNA is TGTGCCAGCAGCTTGGCAGGGCCGGCTAATGAAAAACTGTTTTTT. Translation gives CASSLAGPANEKLFF.

The V gene is TRBV2, the J gene TRBJ2-7; a possible D gene is TRBD2 (6 bases). This CDR3 region has 15 residues. V lost 1 base and J lost 4, with 14 bases in between. Germline lookup yields CDR1 SNHLY and CDR2 FYNNEI. This CDR3 reads CASSEGAGRGYEQYF. The CDR3, as DNA: TGTGCCAGCAGTGAAGGAGCCGGGAGAGGGTACGAGCAGTACTTC.

The chain links TRBV5-4 to TRBJ2-1; D possibly matches TRBD1 or TRBD2 (5 bases each). From germline, CDR1 is SGHNT and CDR2 YYREEE (reference sequence). This CDR3 spans 13 amino acids. Trimming stripped 3 bases from V and 2 bases from J, with 6 bases between. In nucleotides, the CDR3 is TGTGCCAGCAGCTCGGGACCCTACAATGAGCAGTTCTTC. It yields the protein CASSSGPYNEQFF.

The rearrangement joins TRBV6-6 to TRBJ2-1; D is unresolved. Trimming cost V 4 bases and J 0 bases, with 13 bases left between them. Germline-derived CDR1 and CDR2 are MNHNY and SVGAGI (reference sequence). The CDR3 has 16 residues. The CDR3 protein is CASSSNEASSYNEQFF. The CDR3 nucleotides read TGTGCCAGCAGTTCAAATGAGGCTAGCTCCTACAATGAGCAGTTCTTC.

V gene TRBV4-1 combines with J gene TRBJ2-3, with 9 nucleotides matching TRBD1. Germline CDR1 MGHRA, CDR2 YSYEKL. After removal of 0 bases from V and 4 bases from J, the junction contained 8 bases not matched to a gene. This CDR3 contains 17 residues. This chain's CDR3 is CASSQDHGTGFSDTQYF. CDR3 DNA: TGCGCCAGCAGCCAAGATCACGGGACAGGGTTTTCAGATACGCAGTATTTT.

V is TRBV5-4 and J is TRBJ2-1; no reliable D call. V was trimmed by 4 bases and J by 0 bases, leaving 20 bases between them. The CDR3 has 18 residues. Germline-derived CDR1 and CDR2 are SGHNT and YYREEE (reference sequence). This CDR3 reads CASSPWEWAASSYNEQFF. The CDR3 bases are TGTGCCAGCAGCCCCTGGGAATGGGCGGCGAGCTCCTACAATGAGCAGTTCTTC.

This rearrangement joins TRBV9 to TRBJ2-5; 8 bases are a match to TRBD1. V lost 4 bases, J lost 5 bases, and 13 bases stayed unmatched. The CDR3 totals 16 residues. CDR1 is SGDLS and CDR2 is YYNGEE in the germline V gene. Written as DNA, the CDR3 is TGTGCCAGCAGCCCAGGACAGGGTAGCCCCGGGGAGACCCAGTACTTC. This sequence encodes CASSPGQGSPGETQYF.

V usage is TRBV7-6 and J usage is TRBJ2-5; perhaps D is TRBD1 or TRBD2 (5 bases each). V lost 1 base and J 5 bases, leaving 8 bases between the germline ends. This CDR3 has 13 amino acids. In germline, CDR1 is SGHVS, CDR2 FNYEAQ. This CDR3 reads CASSLGRDETQYF. The CDR3 nucleotides read TGTGCCAGCAGCTTAGGCAGGGACGAGACCCAGTACTTC.

The rearrangement joins TRBV25-1 to TRBJ1-1; no firm D call. The V and J ends lost 2 bases and 3 bases respectively, with 7 bases between them. Germline CDR1 MGHDK, CDR2 SYGVNS. This CDR3 is built from 13 residues. The DNA of the CDR3 is TGTGCCAGCAGTGAACCCAGCTACACTGAAGCTTTCTTT. Residues: CASSEPSYTEAFF.

Only a few counts were recorded for this clone. The CDR3 spells CASSLVGGNYGYTF. The CDR3 nucleotides are TGTGCCAGCAGCTTGGTAGGGGGGAACTATGGCTACACCTTC. The chain links TRBV5-8 to TRBJ1-2, with D perhaps TRBD1 (6 bases). CDR1 SGHTS and CDR2 YDEGEE come from the germline V gene. Deletions cut 0 bases from V and 2 bases from J, with 8 bases between. The CDR3 extends over 14 amino acids.

V gene TRBV20-1 combines with J gene TRBJ2-1; TRBD1 is a possible D gene (6 bases). Germline V gives CDR1 DFQATT, CDR2 SNEGSKA (reference sequence). This CDR3 spans 11 amino acids. V was cut by 5 bases and J by 9 bases, with 11 bases left in between. CDR3 sequence: CSAPDSTEQFF. DNA for the CDR3: TGCAGTGCTCCGGACAGCACTGAGCAGTTCTTC.

A few counts support this clone. The V call is TRBV27, the J call TRBJ1-2; a possible D gene is TRBD1 (6 bases). In germline, CDR1 is MNHEY, CDR2 SMNVEV (reference sequence). V lost 0 bases and J 1 base, leaving 15 bases between the germline ends. The CDR3 consists of 17 residues. As DNA, the CDR3 is TGTGCCAGCAGTTTATCTGGGACCCGGACAGATAACTATGGCTACACCTTC. Its translation: CASSLSGTRTDNYGYTF.

V usage is TRBV6-5 and J usage is TRBJ2-7; 7 bases are a match to TRBD2. Per the germline V gene, CDR1 is MNHEY and CDR2 is SVGAGI. The CDR3 is 16 residues long. Trimming cost V 0 bases and J 0 bases; bases outside gene matches: 5. The CDR3: CASSYSGGGVSYEQYF. DNA of the CDR3: TGTGCCAGCAGTTACTCGGGGGGAGGGGTCTCCTACGAGCAGTACTTC.

The rearrangement uses TRBV4-1 and TRBJ2-7; D uncertain. CDR3 length: 14 amino acids. In germline, CDR1 is MGHRA, CDR2 YSYEKL. V lost 0 bases to trimming and J lost 2 bases, with 8 bases between them. The CDR3 bases are TGCGCCAGCAGCCAAGAACCCCAGACCTACGAGCAGTACTTC. It codes for CASSQEPQTYEQYF.

The V gene is TRBV9, the J gene TRBJ2-7; 7 bases line up with TRBD2. The germline V gene encodes CDR1 SGDLS and CDR2 YYNGEE. This CDR3 comprises 15 residues. Germline trimming cut 2 bases from V and 3 bases from J; bases unmatched to any gene: 8. The CDR3 here is CASSVEAGLGYEQYF. The CDR3 DNA reads TGTGCCAGCAGCGTGGAAGCGGGACTGGGCTACGAGCAGTACTTC.

This clone was counted between two and nine times. The chain carries TRBV9 and TRBJ2-2, with a weak D call TRBD2 (5 bases). V lost 0 bases and J 3 bases, leaving 9 bases between the germline ends. Germline loops: CDR1 SGDLS, CDR2 YYNGEE. The length of the CDR3 is 15 residues. This chain's CDR3 is CASSVVSGYTGELFF. CDR3 DNA: TGTGCCAGCAGCGTAGTGAGCGGCTACACCGGGGAGCTGTTTTTT.

This clone was observed at least ten times. The sample carries other DNA sequences with the same CDR3. V is TRBV7-2 and J is TRBJ1-5; D is ambiguous. The CDR3 runs to 14 residues. V was cut by 1 base and J by 3 bases, with 7 bases left in between. CDR1 is SGHTA, CDR2 FQGNSA, per germline. In DNA, the CDR3 is TGTGCCAGCAGCTTAGTGGCAGCCAATCAGCCCCAGCATTTT. It codes for CASSLVAANQPQHF.

The rearrangement joins TRBV7-9 to TRBJ1-6; perhaps TRBD1 as D (6 bases). Trimming shortened V by 4 bases and J by 0 bases, and 13 bases separated the two germline ends. The germline gives CDR1 SEHNR, CDR2 FQNEAQ (reference sequence). The CDR3 has 17 residues. DNA of the CDR3: TGTGCCAGCAGCTCGGACAGTCTTAGCTCCTATAATTCACCCCTCCACTTT. Its protein is CASSSDSLSSYNSPLHF. Full variable domain (outside the CDR3, taken from reference TRBV7-9 and TRBJ1-6): DTGVSQNPRHKITKRGQNVTFRCDPISEHNRLYWYRQTLGQGPEFLTYFQNEAQLEKSRLLSDRFSAERPKGSFSTLEIQRTEQGDSAMYLCASSSDSLSSYNSPLHFGNGTRLTVT.

The rearrangement links TRBV9 to TRBJ1-3; a weak D match, TRBD1 (5 bases). Germline V CDR1 and CDR2: SGDLS, YYNGEE. The V and J ends lost 4 bases and 1 base respectively, with 12 bases between them. The CDR3 covers 15 residues. CDR3 in amino acids: CASSLKGSSGNTIYF. As DNA, the CDR3 is TGTGCCAGCAGCTTGAAGGGGAGTTCTGGAAACACCATATATTTT. The whole variable domain, remainder taken from reference TRBV9 and TRBJ1-3, is DSGVTQTPKHLITATGQRVTLRCSPRSGDLSVYWYQQSLDQGLQFLIQYYNGEERAKGNILERFSAQQFPDLHSELNLSSLELGDSALYFCASSLKGSSGNTIYFGEGSWLTVV.

This chain connects TRBV29-1 to TRBJ1-2, with D possibly being TRBD1 (5 bases). Between the trimmed V and J ends, which lost 6 bases and 5 bases, there was a span of 16 bases. CDR1 SQVTM and CDR2 ANQGSEA come from the germline V gene. CDR3 length: 13 amino acids. CDR3 sequence reads: CSVPNPGRYGYTF. The CDR3 DNA is TGCAGCGTCCCAAACCCGGGACGATATGGCTACACCTTC.

The CDR3 sequence: CAITGDASYEQYF. The CDR3 DNA is TGTGCCATCACCGGTGACGCCTCCTACGAGCAGTACTTC. The V call is TRBV10-3, the J call TRBJ2-7, with unresolved D. Trimming pared 7 bases from V and 0 bases from J, leaving 10 bases between. Germline CDR1 ENHRY, CDR2 SYGVKD. The CDR3 length is 13 residues.

The CDR3 is CATSRGGAGTAAFF. The CDR3 nucleotides are TGTGCCACCAGCAGAGGGGGTGCCGGGACGGCTGCTTTCTTT. This chain links TRBV15 with TRBJ1-1; maybe TRBD1 (5 bases). V lost 1 base to trimming and J lost 11 bases, with 17 bases between them. There are 14 residues in the CDR3. CDR1 and CDR2 (germline): LNHNV, YYDKDF (reference sequence).

This clone has only a few counts. The chain is built from TRBV5-1 and TRBJ2-3, with D unresolved. Trimming stripped 4 bases from V and 2 bases from J, with 5 bases between. CDR3 length equals 12 residues. Per germline, CDR1 SGHRS and CDR2 YFSETQ. The CDR3, as DNA: TGCGCCAGCAGCCTCTACACAGATACGCAGTATTTT. Amino acids: CASSLYTDTQYF.

This chain uses TRBV7-2 with TRBJ2-5; D not resolved. The CDR3 covers 15 residues. Trimming cost V 0 bases and J 5 bases, with 13 bases left between them. CDR1 is SGHTA, CDR2 FQGNSA, per germline. The CDR3 nucleotides are TGTGCCAGCAGCTTAGCGGGCCCATCTTGGGAGACCCAGTACTTC. Translated, it gives CASSLAGPSWETQYF.